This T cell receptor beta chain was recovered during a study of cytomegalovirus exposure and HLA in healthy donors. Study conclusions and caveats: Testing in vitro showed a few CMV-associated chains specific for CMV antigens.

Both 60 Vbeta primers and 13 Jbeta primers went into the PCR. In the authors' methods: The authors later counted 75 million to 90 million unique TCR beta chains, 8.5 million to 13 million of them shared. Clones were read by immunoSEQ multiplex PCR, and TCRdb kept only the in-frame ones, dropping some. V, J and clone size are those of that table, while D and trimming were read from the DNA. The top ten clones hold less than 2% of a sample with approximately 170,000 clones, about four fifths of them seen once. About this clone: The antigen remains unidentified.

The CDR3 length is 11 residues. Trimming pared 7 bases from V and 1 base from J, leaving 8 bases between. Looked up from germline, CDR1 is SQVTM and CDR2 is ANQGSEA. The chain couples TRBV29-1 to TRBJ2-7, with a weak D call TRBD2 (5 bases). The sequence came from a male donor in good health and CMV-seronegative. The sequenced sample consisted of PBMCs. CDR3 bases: TGCAGCGCTGGGGAGTCCTACGAGCAGTACTTC. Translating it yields CSAGESYEQYF.